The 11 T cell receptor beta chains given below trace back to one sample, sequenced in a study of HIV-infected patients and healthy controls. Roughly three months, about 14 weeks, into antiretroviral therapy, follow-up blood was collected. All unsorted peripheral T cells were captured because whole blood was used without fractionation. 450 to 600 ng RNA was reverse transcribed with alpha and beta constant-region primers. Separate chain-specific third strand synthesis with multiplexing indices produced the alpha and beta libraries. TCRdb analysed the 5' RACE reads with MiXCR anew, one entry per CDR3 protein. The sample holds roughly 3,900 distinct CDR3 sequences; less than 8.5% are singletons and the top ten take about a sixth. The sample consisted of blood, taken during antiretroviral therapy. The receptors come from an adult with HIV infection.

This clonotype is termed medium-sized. In DNA, the CDR3 is TGTGCCAGCAGCTTGAGGCAGGACAATCAGCCCCAGCATTTT. It yields the protein CASSLRQDNQPQHF. This chain joins TRBV5-5 and TRBJ1-5; no definite D call. Trimming took off 1 base at V and 3 bases at J, with 8 bases between the two ends. Looked up from germline, CDR1 is SGHKS and CDR2 is YYEKEE (reference sequence). This CDR3 has 14 residues.

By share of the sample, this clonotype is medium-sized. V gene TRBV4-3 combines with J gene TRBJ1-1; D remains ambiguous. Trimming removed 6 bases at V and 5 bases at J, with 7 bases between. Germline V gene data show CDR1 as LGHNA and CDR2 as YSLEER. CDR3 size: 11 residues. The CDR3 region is CASSGETEAFF. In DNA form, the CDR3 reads TGCGCCAGCAGTGGGGAGACTGAAGCTTTCTTT.

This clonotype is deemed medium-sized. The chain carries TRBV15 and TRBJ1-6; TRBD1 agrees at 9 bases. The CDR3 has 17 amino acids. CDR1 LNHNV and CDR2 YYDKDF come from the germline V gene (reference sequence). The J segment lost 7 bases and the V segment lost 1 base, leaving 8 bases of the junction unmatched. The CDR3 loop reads CATSRALAGTGNSPLHF. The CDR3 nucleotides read TGTGCCACCAGCAGAGCCCTCGCCGGGACAGGGAATTCACCCCTCCACTTT.

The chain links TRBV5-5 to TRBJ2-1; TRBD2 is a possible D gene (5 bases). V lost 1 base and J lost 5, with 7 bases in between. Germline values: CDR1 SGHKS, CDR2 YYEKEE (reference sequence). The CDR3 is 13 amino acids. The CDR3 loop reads CASSLYGDNEQFF. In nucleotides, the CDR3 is TGTGCCAGCAGCTTGTACGGGGACAATGAGCAGTTCTTC.

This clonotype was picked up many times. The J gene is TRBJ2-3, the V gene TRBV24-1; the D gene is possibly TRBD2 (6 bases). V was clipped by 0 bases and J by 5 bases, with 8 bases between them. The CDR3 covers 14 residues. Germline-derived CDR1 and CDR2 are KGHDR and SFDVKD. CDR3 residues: CATSDLEGLDTQYF. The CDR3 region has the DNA TGTGCCACCAGTGATTTGGAGGGACTAGATACGCAGTATTTT.

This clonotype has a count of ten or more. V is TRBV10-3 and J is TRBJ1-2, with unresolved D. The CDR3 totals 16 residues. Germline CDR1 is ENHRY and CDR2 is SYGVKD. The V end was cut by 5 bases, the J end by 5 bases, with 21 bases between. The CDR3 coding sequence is TGTGCCATCAGTAGAAAATTTCTCATTCAGGAATATGGCTACACCTTC. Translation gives CAISRKFLIQEYGYTF.

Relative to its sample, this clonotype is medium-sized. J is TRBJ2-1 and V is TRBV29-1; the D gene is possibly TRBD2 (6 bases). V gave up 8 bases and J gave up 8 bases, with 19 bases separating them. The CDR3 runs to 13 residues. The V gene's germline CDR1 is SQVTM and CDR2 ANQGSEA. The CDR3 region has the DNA TGCAGCTTCCGGGACTCGGGAAGCGATGAGCAGTTCTTC. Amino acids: CSFRDSGSDEQFF.

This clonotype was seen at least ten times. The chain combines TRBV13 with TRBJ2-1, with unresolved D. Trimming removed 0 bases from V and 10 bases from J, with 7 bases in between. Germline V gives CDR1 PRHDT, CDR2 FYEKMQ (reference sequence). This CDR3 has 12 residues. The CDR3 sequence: CASSLGLGEQFF. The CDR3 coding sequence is TGTGCCAGCAGCTTAGGCCTAGGGGAGCAGTTCTTC.

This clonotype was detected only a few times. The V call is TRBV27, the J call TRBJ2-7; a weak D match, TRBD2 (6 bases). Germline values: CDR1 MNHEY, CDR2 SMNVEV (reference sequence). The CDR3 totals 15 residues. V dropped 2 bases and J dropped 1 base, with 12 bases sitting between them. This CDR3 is CASSLTPGLSYEQYF. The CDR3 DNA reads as TGTGCCAGCAGTTTAACCCCGGGACTTTCCTACGAGCAGTACTTC.

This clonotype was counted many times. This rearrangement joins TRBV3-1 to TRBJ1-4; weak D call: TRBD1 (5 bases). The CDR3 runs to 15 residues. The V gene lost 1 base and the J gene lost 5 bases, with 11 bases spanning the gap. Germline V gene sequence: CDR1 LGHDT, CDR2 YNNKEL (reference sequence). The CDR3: CASSQGSRQNEKLFF. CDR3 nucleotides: TGTGCCAGCAGCCAAGGGTCCCGACAGAATGAAAAACTGTTTTTT.

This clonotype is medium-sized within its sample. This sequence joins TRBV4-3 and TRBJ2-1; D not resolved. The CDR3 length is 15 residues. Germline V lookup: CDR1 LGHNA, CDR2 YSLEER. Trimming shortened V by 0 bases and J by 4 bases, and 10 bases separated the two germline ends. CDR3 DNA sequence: TGCGCCAGCAGCCAAGATCTCTCCGATTACAATGAGCAGTTCTTC. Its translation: CASSQDLSDYNEQFF.